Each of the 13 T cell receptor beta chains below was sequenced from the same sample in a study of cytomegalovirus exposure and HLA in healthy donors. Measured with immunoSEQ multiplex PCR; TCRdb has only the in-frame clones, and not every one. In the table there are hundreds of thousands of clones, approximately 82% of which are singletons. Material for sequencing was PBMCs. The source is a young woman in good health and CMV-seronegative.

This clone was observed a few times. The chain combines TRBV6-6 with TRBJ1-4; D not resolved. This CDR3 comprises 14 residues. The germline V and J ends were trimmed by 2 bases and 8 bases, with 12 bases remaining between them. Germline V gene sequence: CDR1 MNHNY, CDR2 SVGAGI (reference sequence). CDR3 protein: CASSYVKREEKLFF. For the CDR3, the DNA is TGTGCCAGCAGTTACGTAAAGAGGGAGGAAAAACTGTTTTTT.

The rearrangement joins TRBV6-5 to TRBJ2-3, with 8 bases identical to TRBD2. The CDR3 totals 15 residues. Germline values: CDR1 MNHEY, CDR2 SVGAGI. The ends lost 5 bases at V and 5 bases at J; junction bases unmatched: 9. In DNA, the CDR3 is TGTGCCAGCAGTGCCGGGAGGGCCGGGGAAGATACGCAGTATTTT. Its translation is CASSAGRAGEDTQYF.

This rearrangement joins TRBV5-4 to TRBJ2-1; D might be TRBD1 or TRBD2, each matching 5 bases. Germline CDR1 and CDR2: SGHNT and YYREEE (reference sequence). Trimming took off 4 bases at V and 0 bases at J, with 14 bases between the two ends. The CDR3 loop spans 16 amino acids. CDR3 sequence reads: CASSPTLGDSYNEQFF. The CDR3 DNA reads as TGTGCCAGCAGCCCCACCCTGGGGGACTCCTACAATGAGCAGTTCTTC.

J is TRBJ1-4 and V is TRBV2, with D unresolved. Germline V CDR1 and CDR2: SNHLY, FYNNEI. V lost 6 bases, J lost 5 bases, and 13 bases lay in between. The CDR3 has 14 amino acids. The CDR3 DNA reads TGTGCCAGCAGGGATTTGATGAGAAATGAAAAACTGTTTTTT. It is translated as CASRDLMRNEKLFF.

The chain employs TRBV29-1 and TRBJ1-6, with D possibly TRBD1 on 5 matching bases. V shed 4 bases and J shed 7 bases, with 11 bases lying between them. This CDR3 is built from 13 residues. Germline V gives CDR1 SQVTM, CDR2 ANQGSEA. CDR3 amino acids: CSVADSENSPLHF. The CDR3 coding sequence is TGCAGCGTTGCAGACAGTGAAAATTCACCCCTCCACTTT.

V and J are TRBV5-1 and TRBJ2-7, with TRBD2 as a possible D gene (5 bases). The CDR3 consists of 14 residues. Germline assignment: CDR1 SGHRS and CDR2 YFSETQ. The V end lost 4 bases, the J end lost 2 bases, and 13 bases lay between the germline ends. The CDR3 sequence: CASSLKGDPYEQYF. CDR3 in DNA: TGCGCCAGCAGCCTGAAGGGAGACCCCTACGAGCAGTACTTC.

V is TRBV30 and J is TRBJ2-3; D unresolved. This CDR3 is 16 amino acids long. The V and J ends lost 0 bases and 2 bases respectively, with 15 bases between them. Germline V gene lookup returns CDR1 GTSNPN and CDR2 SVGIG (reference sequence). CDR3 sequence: CAWSVPLQRNTDTQYF. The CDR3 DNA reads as TGTGCCTGGAGTGTACCTTTGCAGAGAAACACAGATACGCAGTATTTT.

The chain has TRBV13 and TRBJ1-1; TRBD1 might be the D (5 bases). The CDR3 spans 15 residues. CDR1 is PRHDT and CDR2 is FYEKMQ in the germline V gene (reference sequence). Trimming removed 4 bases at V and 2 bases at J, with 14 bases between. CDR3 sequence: CASSSDRGLNTEAFF. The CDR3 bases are TGTGCCAGCAGCTCCGACCGGGGCCTAAACACTGAAGCTTTCTTT.

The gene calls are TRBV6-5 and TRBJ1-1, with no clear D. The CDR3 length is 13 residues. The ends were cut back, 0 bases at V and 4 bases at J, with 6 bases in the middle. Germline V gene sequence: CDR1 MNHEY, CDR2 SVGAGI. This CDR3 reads CASSYSPGTEAFF. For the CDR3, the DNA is TGTGCCAGCAGTTACTCGCCGGGCACTGAAGCTTTCTTT.

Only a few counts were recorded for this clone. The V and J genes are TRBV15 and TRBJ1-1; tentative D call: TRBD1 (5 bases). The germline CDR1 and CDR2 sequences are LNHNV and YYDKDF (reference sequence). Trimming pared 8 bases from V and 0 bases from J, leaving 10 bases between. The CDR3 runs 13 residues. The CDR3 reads CATGAHLNTEAFF. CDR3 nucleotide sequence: TGTGCCACCGGGGCACACCTGAACACTGAAGCTTTCTTT.

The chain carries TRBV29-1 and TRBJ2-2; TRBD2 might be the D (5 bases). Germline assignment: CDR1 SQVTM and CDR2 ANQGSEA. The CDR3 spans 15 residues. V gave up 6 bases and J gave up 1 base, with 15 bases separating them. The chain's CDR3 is CSVKDWAQNTGELFF. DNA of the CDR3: TGCAGCGTGAAGGACTGGGCCCAGAACACCGGGGAGCTGTTTTTT.

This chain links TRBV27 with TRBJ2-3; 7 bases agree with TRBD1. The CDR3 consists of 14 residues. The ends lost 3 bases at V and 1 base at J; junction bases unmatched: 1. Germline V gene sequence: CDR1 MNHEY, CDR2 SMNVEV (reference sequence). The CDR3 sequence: CASSFGTGTDTQYF. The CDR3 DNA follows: TGTGCCAGCAGTTTTGGGACAGGCACAGATACGCAGTATTTT.

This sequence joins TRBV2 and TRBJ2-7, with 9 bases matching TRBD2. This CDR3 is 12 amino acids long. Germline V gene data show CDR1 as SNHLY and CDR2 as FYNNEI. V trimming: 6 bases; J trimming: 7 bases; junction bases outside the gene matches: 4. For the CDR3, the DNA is TGTGCCAGCAGGGCTAGCGGGGAAGAGCAGTACTTC. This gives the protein CASRASGEEQYF.